This T cell receptor (beta chain) was sequenced for a study of control samples from healthy donors and cancer patients. The germline CDR1 and CDR2 sequences are MNHNS and SASEGT. V gave up 3 bases and J gave up 1 base, with 7 bases separating them. The CDR3 extends over 14 amino acids. Assay used: immunoSEQ multiplex PCR; TCRdb lists only in-frame clones, some missing. The table records 100,000 to 150,000 clones, roughly 91% of them present only once. The sequenced sample was PBMCs. This receptor was obtained from a man aged 50-59 years with head and neck cancer. The chain combines TRBV6-1 with TRBJ2-1; D gene unclear. This chain's CDR3 is CASSDTRSYNEQFF. DNA for the CDR3: TGTGCCAGCAGTGACACCAGATCCTACAATGAGCAGTTCTTC.